The source of this T cell receptor beta chain is a study of control samples from healthy donors and cancer patients. This CDR3 spans 15 amino acids. Germline CDR1 SGHKS, CDR2 YYEKEE (reference sequence). Trimming left V 3 bases short and J 5 bases short, with 17 bases between. The assay was immunoSEQ multiplex PCR, and TCRdb's table has in-frame clones only and misses some. The sample lists some 190,000 clones, about 91% seen once, with 1.5% to 2% in the top ten. Sequencing input: blood. The V and J genes are TRBV5-5 and TRBJ1-1; a possible D gene is TRBD1 (6 bases). The sequence derives from a man younger than 40 in good health. Here the CDR3 reads CASSSLFGGRTEAFF. CDR3 DNA sequence: TGTGCCAGCAGCTCGCTTTTCGGGGGCAGGACTGAAGCTTTCTTT.